This T cell receptor beta chain was recovered during a study of blood T cell repertoires in COVID-19. The table came from immunoSEQ multiplex PCR; TCRdb's copy has only in-frame clones and leaves some out. In the table there are under 170,000 clones, approximately 84% of which are singletons. There are 16 residues in the CDR3. From germline, CDR1 is MDHEN and CDR2 SYDVKM. Trimming took off 2 bases at V and 7 bases at J, with 20 bases between the two ends. The sequenced material came from peripheral blood. This chain connects TRBV28 to TRBJ1-2, with D possibly matching TRBD1 (5 bases). The receptor was isolated from a man aged 65 to 85 with acute or convalescent COVID-19. Written as DNA, the CDR3 is TGTGCCAGCAGTTTAGTCCCGCGCCCCGGGGGGGGTGGCTACACCTTC. Its protein is CASSLVPRPGGGGYTF.